The sequence of this T cell receptor (beta chain) was determined in a study of monozygotic twins with inflammatory bowel disease. The authors made each sample's cDNA in eight separate reactions. TCRdb reprocessed the 5' RACE reads, keeping one entry per CDR3 protein, no DNA. This listing includes approximately 340,000 distinct CDR3 sequences. Total RNA from whole blood was isolated with no T cell sorting. The CDR3 has 16 residues. Germline V gives CDR1 DFQATT, CDR2 SNEGSKA (reference sequence). V and J are TRBV20-1 and TRBJ1-5; TCRdb's assignment of TRBD1 cannot be checked, as there is no DNA. Material for sequencing was blood. This TCR derives from a human donor with ulcerative colitis or Crohn's disease, or a healthy co-twin of an affected twin (not recorded which). The CDR3: CSASTPGTGGNQPQHF.